The present TCR beta chain was sequenced within a study of shared clonotypes between healthy human individuals. Study-wide findings and caveats: Sharing across four donors was highest in naive CD4 (approximately 5%) and lowest in memory CD8 (around 0.4%).

CDR3 size: 16 residues. After removal of 4 bases from V and 1 base from J, the junction contained 5 bases not matched to a gene. Germline assignment: CDR1 PRHDT and CDR2 FYEKMQ (reference sequence). Details on this clone: Its antigen is unknown.

Donation came from healthy HIV-negative adults that had no recent acute infections or vaccinations. TCRdb's table, derived via immunoSEQ multiplex PCR, lists solely in-frame clones and lacks some. The data contain around 2,000,000 clones, roughly 96% of them singletons. The J gene is TRBJ2-5, the V gene TRBV13; 11 nucleotides line up with TRBD2. Sequencing input: naive CD4+ T cells sorted from blood. As for subset: CD45RA+ positively selected. This receptor was identified in a man between 18 and 29 years old in good health. The CDR3 loop is CASSSTSGDPQETQYF. The DNA for the CDR3 is TGTGCCAGCAGCTCGACTAGCGGGGATCCCCAAGAGACCCAGTACTTC.